Each of the 18 T cell receptor beta chains below was sequenced from the same sample in a study of persistence of HIV-infected CD4 T cells. The immunoSEQ assay was version 4, run in survey mode. TCRdb keeps only in-frame clones here, not all; method: immunoSEQ multiplex PCR. Of more than 5,000 clones listed, around two thirds are singletons. The stimulus was lysate of CMV-infected fibroblasts, about 10 ug/mL. Sorting of responding CD4+ T cells relied on upregulated CD40 ligand together with CD69. Their target antigens are unknown. This material consisted of CD4+ T cells sorted from PBMCs after roughly 20-hour stimulation, taken from a patient who received antiretroviral therapy. The receptors were gathered from an adult man with HIV who was CMV-seropositive.

The chain carries TRBV6-4 and TRBJ2-3; tentatively, D is TRBD2 (6 bases). Germline V gives CDR1 MRHNA, CDR2 SNTAGT. Trimming left V 3 bases short and J 6 bases short, with 13 bases between. The CDR3 totals 14 residues. CDR3 residues: CASSEEEGRDTQYF. The CDR3 coding sequence is TGTGCCAGCAGTGAAGAGGAGGGGCGGGATACGCAGTATTTT.

The chain employs TRBV28 and TRBJ1-5; a possible D gene is TRBD1 (5 bases). The V gene lost 6 bases and the J gene lost 5 bases, with 11 bases spanning the gap. The length of the CDR3 is 13 residues. Germline V gene lookup returns CDR1 MDHEN and CDR2 SYDVKM. The DNA of the CDR3 is TGTGCCAGCAGGGGGACGACTGATCAGCCCCAGCATTTT. Its translation is CASRGTTDQPQHF.

The chain couples TRBV14 to TRBJ1-6, with 9 bases aligning to TRBD1. Germline CDR1 SGHDN, CDR2 FVKESK. This CDR3 is built from 18 residues. V lost 3 bases and J lost 8; bases outside the gene matches: 14. CDR3 sequence: CASSQSLGTGRWDSPLHF. DNA for the CDR3: TGTGCCAGCAGCCAGAGCCTAGGGACAGGGCGATGGGATTCACCCCTCCACTTT.

The rearrangement joins TRBV7-2 to TRBJ2-6; unclear D gene. This CDR3 contains 15 residues. V gave up 5 bases and J gave up 4 bases, with 12 bases separating them. Germline lookup yields CDR1 SGHTA and CDR2 FQGNSA. The CDR3 sequence: CASSRASSGANVLTF. The CDR3 DNA sequence: TGTGCCAGCAGCCGCGCCTCCTCAGGGGCCAACGTCCTGACTTTC.

By share of the sample, this clone is medium-sized (0.01 to 0.1%). The rearrangement links TRBV18 to TRBJ2-5; no clear D. CDR1 KGHSH and CDR2 LQKENI come from the germline V gene. The CDR3 runs to 13 residues. Trimming removed 5 bases from V and 0 bases from J, with 7 bases in between. The CDR3 here is CASSAGYQETQYF. The CDR3 nucleotides read TGTGCCAGCTCAGCTGGGTACCAAGAGACCCAGTACTTC.

This clone came up once. The J gene is TRBJ2-7, the V gene TRBV6-5; no clear D gene. The germline V and J ends were trimmed by 5 bases and 8 bases, with 10 bases remaining between them. Germline CDR1 and CDR2: MNHEY and SVGAGI. The CDR3 has 11 residues. In nucleotides, the CDR3 is TGTGCCAGCAGTCCCAGTAACAAGCAGTACTTC. As protein: CASSPSNKQYF.

This chain links TRBV6-5 with TRBJ1-1; no reliable D call. The V end was cut by 2 bases, the J end by 9 bases, with 7 bases between. Germline V CDR1 and CDR2: MNHEY, SVGAGI. The CDR3 runs 11 residues. CDR3 sequence: CASSYVGKAFF. CDR3 nucleotide sequence: TGTGCCAGCAGTTACGTAGGGAAAGCTTTCTTT.

This chain links TRBV21-1 with TRBJ2-3; TRBD1, the D gene given by the table, was not confirmed from the DNA. TRBV21-1 is designated a pseudogene. CDR3 size: 14 residues. This chain's CDR3 is CASSNRQGADTQYF. As DNA, the CDR3 is TGTGCCAGCAGCAACCGACAGGGGGCAGATACGCAGTATTTT.

The chain carries TRBV6-2 or TRBV6-3 and TRBJ2-7; D possibly corresponds to TRBD2 (5 bases). CDR3 size: 15 residues. The V and J ends lost 4 bases and 3 bases respectively, with 16 bases between them. CDR1 MNHEY and CDR2 SVGEGT come from the germline V gene. CDR3 nucleotide sequence: TGTGCCAGCAGTTTCCTAGCCCCTCGGAACTACGAGCAGTACTTC. As protein: CASSFLAPRNYEQYF.

The rearrangement links TRBV11-3 to TRBJ2-3; TRBD2 matches at 7 bases. This CDR3 contains 15 residues. The V and J ends lost 5 bases and 0 bases, in that order; junction bases with no gene match: 5. In germline, CDR1 is SGHNT, CDR2 YENEEA. The CDR3 is CASSLSGSSTDTQYF. The CDR3 DNA reads as TGTGCCAGCAGCCTTAGCGGGTCGAGCACAGATACGCAGTATTTT.

In its sample, this clone is medium-sized (0.01 to 0.1%). The chain uses TRBV28 and TRBJ2-7; no clear D. Germline V lookup: CDR1 MDHEN, CDR2 SYDVKM. The CDR3 runs 13 residues. Trimming pared 5 bases from V and 6 bases from J, leaving 14 bases between. The CDR3: CASSPQGFREQYF. The CDR3 bases are TGTGCCAGCAGTCCCCAAGGTTTCCGCGAGCAGTACTTC.

The chain combines TRBV5-1 with TRBJ2-7; tentative D call: TRBD1 (6 bases). The germline V and J ends were trimmed by 6 bases and 2 bases, with 18 bases remaining between them. The CDR3 contains 15 residues. CDR1 and CDR2 from the germline V gene are SGHRS and YFSETQ. The CDR3 DNA is TGCGCCAGCAACCTTGGGCACAGGGACCCCTACGAGCAGTACTTC. Protein sequence: CASNLGHRDPYEQYF.

The rearrangement links TRBV6-5 to TRBJ1-2; TRBD1 might be the D (5 bases). From germline, CDR1 is MNHEY and CDR2 SVGAGI. The CDR3 consists of 14 residues. Trimming shortened V by 7 bases and J by 4 bases, and 16 bases separated the two germline ends. The DNA of the CDR3 is TGTGCCAGCACCCAGTTTTACGGGGGCTATGGCTACACCTTC. Amino acid sequence: CASTQFYGGYGYTF.

This clone came up a few times. This chain links TRBV3-1 (or the pseudogene TRBV3-2) with TRBJ2-1, with a possible D match to TRBD2 (5 bases). The V gene's germline CDR1 is LGHDT and CDR2 YNNKEL (reference sequence). V shed 0 bases and J shed 7 bases, with 7 bases lying between them. The CDR3 covers 13 residues. In DNA, the CDR3 is TGTGCCAGCAGCCAAGACGGGGTAAATGAGCAGTTCTTC. Protein: CASSQDGVNEQFF.

The table lists this clone with a few counts. The V gene is TRBV7-3, the J gene TRBJ2-7; TRBD2 agrees at 7 bases. CDR3 length: 14 residues. The V and J ends lost 1 base and 0 bases, in that order; junction bases with no gene match: 0. Looked up from germline, CDR1 is SGHTA and CDR2 is FQGTGA. CDR3 region: CASSLSGGSYEQYF. The CDR3 DNA follows: TGTGCCAGCAGCTTAAGCGGGGGCTCCTACGAGCAGTACTTC.

The chain uses TRBV6-2 or TRBV6-3 and TRBJ1-2; D may be TRBD1 (5 bases). The CDR3 sequence is 12 residues long. Germline-derived CDR1 and CDR2 are MNHEY and SVGEGT. V was clipped by 0 bases and J by 9 bases, with 8 bases between them. CDR3 loop: CASSYSRGRYTF. Written as DNA, the CDR3 is TGTGCCAGCAGTTACTCGAGGGGCCGCTACACCTTC.

This clone occurred a few times. The V call is TRBV30, the J call TRBJ2-7; D possibly corresponds to TRBD1 (6 bases). Germline assignment: CDR1 GTSNPN and CDR2 SVGIG (reference sequence). The CDR3 contains 12 residues. Trimming stripped 4 bases from V and 3 bases from J, with 10 bases between. The CDR3 region has the DNA TGTGCCTGGAAGACAGGAAGCTACGAGCAGTACTTC. Translation gives CAWKTGSYEQYF.

V and J are TRBV28 and TRBJ1-3; D unclear. This CDR3 comprises 14 residues. Germline V gives CDR1 MDHEN, CDR2 SYDVKM. V was clipped by 6 bases and J by 6 bases, with 15 bases between them. The CDR3 coding sequence is TGTGCCAGCAGCCCGATACGAGAGGCAAACACCATATATTTT. This sequence encodes CASSPIREANTIYF.